These 9 T cell receptor beta chains share one sample of origin, sequenced in a study of T cells in localized non-small cell lung cancer. Assay: immunoSEQ multiplex PCR; the TCRdb copy retains only in-frame clones and omits some. Of roughly 20,000 clones in the sample, roughly 80% were seen once. Sample: peripheral blood, taken before any cancer treatment. These receptors all stem from a man between 35 and 75 years old with stage I lung adenocarcinoma.

This sequence joins TRBV6-1 and TRBJ1-2; 9 bases align to TRBD1. With V trimmed by 3 bases and J by 7 bases, 3 bases remained unmatched. Germline lookup yields CDR1 MNHNS and CDR2 SASEGT. The CDR3 extends over 13 amino acids. The CDR3 is CASSDGTGLGYTF. As DNA, the CDR3 is TGTGCCAGCAGTGATGGGACAGGGCTTGGCTACACCTTC.

The chain is built from TRBV9 and TRBJ2-5; perhaps TRBD2 as D (5 bases). V lost 0 bases, J lost 1 base, and 10 bases lay in between. CDR1 is SGDLS, CDR2 YYNGEE, per germline. The CDR3 consists of 15 residues. The CDR3 DNA is TGTGCCAGCAGCGTAGCTCCGGGGAGCCAAGAGACCCAGTACTTC. Translating gives CASSVAPGSQETQYF. The variable domain in full, with the rest retrieved from reference TRBV9 and TRBJ2-5, is DSGVTQTPKHLITATGQRVTLRCSPRSGDLSVYWYQQSLDQGLQFLIQYYNGEERAKGNILERFSAQQFPDLHSELNLSSLELGDSALYFCASSVAPGSQETQYFGPGTRLLVL.

The rearrangement joins TRBV28 to TRBJ2-7; D not certain. CDR1 is MDHEN and CDR2 is SYDVKM in the germline V gene. The CDR3 is made up of 12 amino acids. V was shortened by 4 bases and J by 9 bases, with 13 bases between the two germline ends. Here the CDR3 DNA reads TGTGCCAGCAGTTCCCCGACTGCGAGGCAGTACTTC. Its protein is CASSSPTARQYF.

The rearrangement uses TRBV7-2 and TRBJ2-7; 8 nucleotides line up with TRBD1. The CDR3 has 15 residues. CDR1 and CDR2 (germline): SGHTA, FQGNSA. V was clipped by 4 bases and J by 0 bases; unmatched bases: 5. DNA of the CDR3: TGTGCCAGCAGCTCCCCGGGACAGGCCTCCTACGAGCAGTACTTC. It translates to CASSSPGQASYEQYF.

The V gene is TRBV2, the J gene TRBJ1-2; D perhaps matches TRBD1 (5 bases). Between the trimmed V and J ends, which lost 7 bases and 2 bases, there was a span of 11 bases. The V gene's germline CDR1 is SNHLY and CDR2 FYNNEI. The CDR3 is made up of 13 amino acids. The CDR3 sequence is CASKRDVNYGYTF. CDR3 bases: TGTGCCAGCAAGAGGGACGTCAACTATGGCTACACCTTC.

CDR3 sequence (DNA): TGTGCCAGCAGCGGAACCCGGAATACGCAGTATTTT. Its protein is CASSGTRNTQYF. V usage is TRBV5-4 and J usage is TRBJ2-3; D uncertain. Germline-derived CDR1 and CDR2 are SGHNT and YYREEE (reference sequence). With 4 bases removed from V and 7 bases from J, the gap between germline ends came to 10 bases. This CDR3 spans 12 amino acids.

The chain joins TRBV18 to TRBJ1-2; 7 positions match TRBD1. This CDR3 has 14 amino acids. Germline values: CDR1 KGHSH, CDR2 LQKENI. V lost 6 bases, J lost 2 bases, and 6 bases stayed unmatched. The CDR3 is CASSPGQQNYGYTF. The CDR3 DNA reads TGTGCCAGCTCGCCGGGACAGCAAAACTATGGCTACACCTTC.

V usage is TRBV7-9 and J usage is TRBJ2-1, with D unclear. V lost 5 bases and J lost 0, with 11 bases in between. Germline V gene lookup returns CDR1 SEHNR and CDR2 FQNEAQ (reference sequence). The CDR3 totals 15 residues. The CDR3 region is CASSPLPSSYNEQFF. CDR3 DNA sequence: TGTGCCAGCAGCCCGCTCCCAAGCTCCTACAATGAGCAGTTCTTC.

This chain links TRBV28 with TRBJ1-5; D might be TRBD1 (6 bases). Between the trimmed V and J ends, which lost 5 bases and 7 bases, there was a span of 18 bases. This CDR3 is 15 amino acids long. From germline, CDR1 is MDHEN and CDR2 SYDVKM. CDR3 protein: CASSGEGGSGQPQHF. As DNA, the CDR3 is TGTGCCAGCAGTGGTGAAGGGGGTTCTGGGCAGCCCCAGCATTTT.